What follows describes a single TCR beta chain. This sample stems from a study of sequential checkpoint blockade in melanoma. This CDR3 is 16 amino acids long. Trimming removed 4 bases from V and 6 bases from J; junction bases left unmatched: 9. Germline V lookup: CDR1 MNHEY, CDR2 SMNVEV (reference sequence). The treatment here: randomized to nivolumab then ipilimumab (arm A) or the reverse (arm B). Measured with immunoSEQ multiplex PCR; TCRdb has only the in-frame clones, and not every one. Of fewer than 40,000 clones listed, 70% to 90% are singletons. This clonotype was sampled from a human donor with melanoma. This specimen consisted of CD8+ T cells sorted from blood (inferred from file names), obtained from a patient given nivolumab and ipilimumab in sequence. This chain uses TRBV27 with TRBJ2-1; 10 nucleotides match TRBD2. CDR3 in amino acids: CASSSPISSGSNEQFF. The CDR3 coding sequence is TGTGCCAGCAGTTCGCCTATTTCTAGCGGGAGCAATGAGCAGTTCTTC.